These T cell receptor beta chains were read from a single sample in a study of early stage breast cancer tumors. Clones were read by immunoSEQ multiplex PCR, and TCRdb kept only the in-frame ones, dropping some. The sample carries tens of thousands of clones, 60% to 85% recorded once. The sequencing input was blood. The receptors were gathered from a person in their thirties with breast cancer. The conserved cysteine and the conserved F or W are not part of the CDR3 here.

TRBV7-2 | ASSFRPSMASTDTQY
TRBV6-5 | ASSSTGGEQY
TRBV10-2 | ASRRGHSLNEQY
TRBV7-2 | ASSQTRAGAGELF
TRBV11-2 | ASSLKGLADYNEQF
TRBV7-9 | ASSSGLAPGELF
TRBV5-4 | ASSLDLAVSTDTQY
TRBV15 | ATSRGGLLNTEAF
TRBV4-3 | ASSHSGGPYEQY
TRBV18 | ASSPPSAYGYT
TRBV5-1 | ASSPGLASQY
TRBV9 | ASSVNPTGTDTQY
TRBV5-1 | ASSRGQGSYNEQF
TRBV4-2 | ASSQVGGGSYEQY
TRBV4-1 | ASSPQEGPYEQY
TRBV27 | ASRDLDHQETQY
TRBV29-1 | SVVREATEQY
TRBV7-6 | ASSLEGGTSASYEQY
TRBV29-1 | SVNSGTAGTEAF
TRBV6-5 | ASSYSGGEQF
TRBV12-5 | ASGLALGGTSGYEQY
TRBV27 | ASSFGLAGTDTQY
TRBV27 | ASSLFPGTGNTEAF
TRBV15 | ATTPSREVVYEQY
TRBV11-2 | ASSLSRTGLFYEQY
TRBV29-1 | SVRDRGREQY
TRBV10-1 | ASSPNTDTQY
TRBV14 | ASSQEYRDAGTQY